This TCR beta chain was identified during a study of cytomegalovirus exposure and HLA in healthy donors. With 60 Vbeta and 13 Jbeta primers, the PCR was carried out. TCRdb's copy holds only in-frame clones and misses some; the assay was immunoSEQ multiplex PCR. This table holds over 150,000 clones, roughly 81% found once. This clone was counted a few times. Its antigen remains unknown. General study points: In an earlier analysis, in roughly 600 donors, most V segments appeared productive either ~90% or ~30% of the time. What a later analysis reportedly showed was that an Asian-associated ancestry cluster had fewer N-insertions than the roughly 670-donor mean.

The length of the CDR3 is 13 residues. V lost 7 bases, J lost 5 bases, and 15 bases lay in between. Germline lookup yields CDR1 MNHNS and CDR2 SASEGT. The rearrangement links TRBV6-1 to TRBJ2-7; weak D call: TRBD1 (5 bases). Sequencing used PBMCs. The receptor's source is a girl under 18 in good health and CMV-seropositive. CDR3 nucleotide sequence: TGTGCCAGCAAGCCGGCAGGGAACGACGAGCAGTACTTC. Translation: CASKPAGNDEQYF.